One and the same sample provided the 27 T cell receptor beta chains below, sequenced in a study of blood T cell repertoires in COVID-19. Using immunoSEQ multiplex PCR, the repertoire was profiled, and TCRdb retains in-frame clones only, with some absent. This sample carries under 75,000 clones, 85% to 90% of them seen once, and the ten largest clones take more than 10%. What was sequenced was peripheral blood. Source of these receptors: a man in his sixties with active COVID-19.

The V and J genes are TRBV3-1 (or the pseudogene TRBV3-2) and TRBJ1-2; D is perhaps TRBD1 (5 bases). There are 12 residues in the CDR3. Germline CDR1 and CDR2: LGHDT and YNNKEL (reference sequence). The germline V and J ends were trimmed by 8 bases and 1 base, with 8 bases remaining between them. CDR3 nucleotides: TGTGCCAGCGGTCAGGGTAACTATGGCTACACCTTC. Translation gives CASGQGNYGYTF.

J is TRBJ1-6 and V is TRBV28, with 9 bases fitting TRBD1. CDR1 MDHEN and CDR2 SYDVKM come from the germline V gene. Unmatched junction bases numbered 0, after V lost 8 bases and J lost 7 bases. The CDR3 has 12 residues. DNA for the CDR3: TGTGCCAGCGGACAGGGGAATTCACCCCTCCACTTT. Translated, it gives CASGQGNSPLHF.

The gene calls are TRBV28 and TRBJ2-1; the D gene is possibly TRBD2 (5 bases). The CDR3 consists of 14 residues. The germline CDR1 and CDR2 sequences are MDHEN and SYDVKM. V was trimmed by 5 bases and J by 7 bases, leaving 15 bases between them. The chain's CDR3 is CASSPRLNLNEQFF. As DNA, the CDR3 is TGTGCCAGCAGTCCGAGACTAAACCTAAATGAGCAGTTCTTC.

CDR3 coding DNA: TGCAGCGTTGCCGGGTCAGATACGCAGTATTTT. Amino acid sequence: CSVAGSDTQYF. The rearrangement uses TRBV29-1 and TRBJ2-3; D unresolved. Germline CDR1 is SQVTM and CDR2 is ANQGSEA. CDR3 size: 11 residues. V was shortened by 4 bases and J by 4 bases, with 6 bases between the two germline ends.

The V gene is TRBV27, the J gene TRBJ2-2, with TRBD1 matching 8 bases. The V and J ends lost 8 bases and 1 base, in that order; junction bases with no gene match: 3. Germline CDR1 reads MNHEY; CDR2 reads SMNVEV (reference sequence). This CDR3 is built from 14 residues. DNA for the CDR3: TGTGCCAGCCAGGGGGCAGTGAACACCGGGGAGCTGTTTTTT. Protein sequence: CASQGAVNTGELFF.

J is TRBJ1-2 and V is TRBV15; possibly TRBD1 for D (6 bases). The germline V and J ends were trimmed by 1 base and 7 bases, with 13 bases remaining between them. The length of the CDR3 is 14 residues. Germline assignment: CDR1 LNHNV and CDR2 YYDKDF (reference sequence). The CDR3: CATSRVGTISGYTF. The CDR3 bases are TGTGCCACCAGCAGAGTCGGGACAATCTCTGGCTACACCTTC.

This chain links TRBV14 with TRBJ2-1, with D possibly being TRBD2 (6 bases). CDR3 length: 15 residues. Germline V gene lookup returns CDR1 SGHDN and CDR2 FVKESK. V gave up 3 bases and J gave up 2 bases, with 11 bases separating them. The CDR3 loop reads CASSQLRGPYNEQFF. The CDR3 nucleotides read TGTGCCAGCAGCCAGTTGCGGGGCCCCTACAATGAGCAGTTCTTC.

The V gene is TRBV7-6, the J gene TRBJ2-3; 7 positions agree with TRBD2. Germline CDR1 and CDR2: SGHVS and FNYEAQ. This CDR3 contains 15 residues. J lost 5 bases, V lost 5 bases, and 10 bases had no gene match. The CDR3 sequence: CASSPSGGGGDTQYF. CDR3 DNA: TGTGCCAGCAGCCCCTCGGGGGGTGGGGGAGATACGCAGTATTTT.

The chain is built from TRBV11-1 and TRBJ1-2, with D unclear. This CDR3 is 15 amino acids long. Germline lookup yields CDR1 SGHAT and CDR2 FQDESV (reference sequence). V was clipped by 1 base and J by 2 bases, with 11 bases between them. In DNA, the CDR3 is TGTGCCAGCAGCTTAGGAGAAACGCTAAACTATGGCTACACCTTC. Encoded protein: CASSLGETLNYGYTF. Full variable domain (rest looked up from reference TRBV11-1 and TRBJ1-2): EAEVAQSPRYKITEKSQAVAFWCDPISGHATLYWYRQILGQGPELLVQFQDESVVDDSQLPKDRFSAERLKGVDSTLKIQPAELGDSAMYLCASSLGETLNYGYTFGSGTRLTVV.

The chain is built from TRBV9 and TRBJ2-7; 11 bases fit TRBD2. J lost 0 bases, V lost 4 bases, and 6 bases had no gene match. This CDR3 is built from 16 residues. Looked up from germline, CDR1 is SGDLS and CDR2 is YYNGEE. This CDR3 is CASSLSGRALSYEQYF. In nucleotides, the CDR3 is TGTGCCAGCAGCCTTAGCGGGAGGGCCCTCTCCTACGAGCAGTACTTC.

The CDR3 loop reads CASSLVRGRSTNEKLFF. The CDR3 DNA sequence: TGTGCCAGCAGCTTGGTCAGGGGGCGGTCTACTAATGAAAAACTGTTTTTT. The rearrangement uses TRBV5-6 and TRBJ1-4, with 8 bases matching TRBD1. Trimming at V came to 0 bases and at J to 2 bases, leaving 6 bases not matched to a gene. The germline V gene encodes CDR1 SGHDT and CDR2 YYEEEE. The CDR3 has 17 amino acids.

The chain's CDR3 is CASSAGGSYEQYF. The DNA for the CDR3 is TGTGCCAGCAGCGCAGGGGGTAGCTACGAGCAGTACTTC. V and J are TRBV6-5 and TRBJ2-7; 7 bases are a match to TRBD1. The CDR3 is 13 residues long. Germline V lookup: CDR1 MNHEY, CDR2 SVGAGI. V gave up 6 bases and J gave up 3 bases; unmatched junction bases: 5.

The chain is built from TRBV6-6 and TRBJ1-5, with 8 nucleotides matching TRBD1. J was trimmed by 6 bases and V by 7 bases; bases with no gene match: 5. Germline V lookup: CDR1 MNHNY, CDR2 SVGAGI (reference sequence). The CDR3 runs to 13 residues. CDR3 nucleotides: TGTGCCAGCAAAGGACAGGGCGGTCAGCCCCAGCATTTT. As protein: CASKGQGGQPQHF.

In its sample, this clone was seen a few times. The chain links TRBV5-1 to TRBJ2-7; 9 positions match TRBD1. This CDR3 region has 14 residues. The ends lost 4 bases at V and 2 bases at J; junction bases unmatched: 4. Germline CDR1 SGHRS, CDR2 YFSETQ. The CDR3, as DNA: TGCGCCAGCAGCCCGCGGACAGGGGCCTACGAGCAGTACTTC. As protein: CASSPRTGAYEQYF.

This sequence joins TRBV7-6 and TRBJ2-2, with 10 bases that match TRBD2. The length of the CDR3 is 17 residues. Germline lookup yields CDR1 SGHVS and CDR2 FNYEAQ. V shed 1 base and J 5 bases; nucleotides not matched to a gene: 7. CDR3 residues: CASSLVASGSRTGELFF. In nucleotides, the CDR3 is TGTGCCAGCAGCTTAGTCGCTAGCGGGAGTCGGACCGGGGAGCTGTTTTTT. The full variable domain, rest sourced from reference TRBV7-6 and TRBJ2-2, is GAGVSQSPRYKVTKRGQDVALRCDPISGHVSLYWYRQALGQGPEFLTYFNYEAQQDKSGLPNDRFSAERPEGSISTLTIQRTEQRDSAMYRCASSLVASGSRTGELFFGEGSRLTVL.

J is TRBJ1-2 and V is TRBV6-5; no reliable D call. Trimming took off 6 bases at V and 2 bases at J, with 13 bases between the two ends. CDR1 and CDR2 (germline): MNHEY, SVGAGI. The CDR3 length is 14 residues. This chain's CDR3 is CASRNLQFNYGYTF. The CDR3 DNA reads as TGTGCCAGCAGAAACCTACAGTTCAACTATGGCTACACCTTC.

Here the CDR3 reads CASSPWGAGQAGSPLHF. The CDR3 bases are TGTGCCAGCAGTCCTTGGGGAGCGGGACAGGCAGGGTCACCCCTCCACTTT. The V call is TRBV27, the J call TRBJ1-6, with TRBD1 matching 8 bases. The CDR3 sequence is 17 residues long. The V gene end was trimmed by 5 bases and the J gene end by 10 bases; junction bases not matched to a gene: 16. Germline-derived CDR1 and CDR2 are MNHEY and SMNVEV (reference sequence).

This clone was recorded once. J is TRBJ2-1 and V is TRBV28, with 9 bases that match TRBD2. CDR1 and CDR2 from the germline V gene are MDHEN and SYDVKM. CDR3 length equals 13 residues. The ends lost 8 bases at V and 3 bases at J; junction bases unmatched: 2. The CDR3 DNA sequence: TGTGCCAGCTTTAGCGGGAGCTACAATGAGCAGTTCTTC. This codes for CASFSGSYNEQFF.

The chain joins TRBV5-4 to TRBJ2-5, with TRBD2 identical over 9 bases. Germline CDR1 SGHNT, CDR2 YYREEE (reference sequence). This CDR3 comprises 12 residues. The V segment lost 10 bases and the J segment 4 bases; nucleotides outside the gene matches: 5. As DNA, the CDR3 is TGTGCCTGTAGCGGGAGTGGAGAGACCCAGTACTTC. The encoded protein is CACSGSGETQYF.

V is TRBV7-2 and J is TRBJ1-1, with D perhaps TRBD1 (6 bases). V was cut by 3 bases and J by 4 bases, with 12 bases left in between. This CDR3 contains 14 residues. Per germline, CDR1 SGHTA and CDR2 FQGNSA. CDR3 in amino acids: CASSLGGAGTEAFF. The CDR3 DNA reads TGTGCCAGCAGCTTGGGGGGGGCAGGCACTGAAGCTTTCTTT.

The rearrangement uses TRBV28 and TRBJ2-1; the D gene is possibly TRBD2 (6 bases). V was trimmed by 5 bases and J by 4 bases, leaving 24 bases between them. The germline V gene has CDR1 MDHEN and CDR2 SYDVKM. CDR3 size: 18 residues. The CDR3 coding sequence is TGTGCCAGCAGTATAAAAGACTTCTGGCTAGCGCGATACAATGAGCAGTTCTTC. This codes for CASSIKDFWLARYNEQFF.

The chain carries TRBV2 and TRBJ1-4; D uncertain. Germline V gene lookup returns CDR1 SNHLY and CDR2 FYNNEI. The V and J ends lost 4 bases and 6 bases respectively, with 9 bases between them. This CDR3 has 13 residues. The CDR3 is CASSVLTYEKLFF. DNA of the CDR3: TGTGCCAGCAGTGTACTTACGTATGAAAAACTGTTTTTT.

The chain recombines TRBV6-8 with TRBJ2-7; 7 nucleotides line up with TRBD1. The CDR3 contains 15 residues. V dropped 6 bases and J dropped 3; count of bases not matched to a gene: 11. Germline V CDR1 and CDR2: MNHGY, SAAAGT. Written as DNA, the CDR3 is TGTGCCAGCAGACATACAGGGGTTGGGATCTACGAGCAGTACTTC. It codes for CASRHTGVGIYEQYF.

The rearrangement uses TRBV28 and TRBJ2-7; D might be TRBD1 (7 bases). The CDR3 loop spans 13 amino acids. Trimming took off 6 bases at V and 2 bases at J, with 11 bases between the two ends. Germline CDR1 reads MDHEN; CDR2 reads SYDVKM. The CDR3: CASSAGQTYEQYF. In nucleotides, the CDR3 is TGTGCCAGCAGCGCGGGACAGACCTACGAGCAGTACTTC. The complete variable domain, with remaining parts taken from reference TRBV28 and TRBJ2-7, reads DVKVTQSSRYLVKRTGEKVFLECVQDMDHENMFWYRQDPGLGLRLIYFSYDVKMKEKGDIPEGYSVSREKKERFSLILESASTNQTSMYLCASSAGQTYEQYFGPGTRLTVT.

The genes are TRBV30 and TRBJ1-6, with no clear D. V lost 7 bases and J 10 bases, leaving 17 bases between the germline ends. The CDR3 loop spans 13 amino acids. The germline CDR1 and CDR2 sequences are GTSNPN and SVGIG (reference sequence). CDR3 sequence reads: CASNPLEGSPLHF. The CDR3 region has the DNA TGTGCCTCGAACCCCTTGGAGGGATCACCCCTCCACTTT. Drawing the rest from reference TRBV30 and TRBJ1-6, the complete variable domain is SQTIHQWPATLVQPVGSPLSLECTVEGTSNPNLYWYRQAAGRGLQLLFYSVGIGQISSEVPQNLSASRPQDRQFILSSKKLLLSDSGFYLCASNPLEGSPLHFGNGTRLTVT.

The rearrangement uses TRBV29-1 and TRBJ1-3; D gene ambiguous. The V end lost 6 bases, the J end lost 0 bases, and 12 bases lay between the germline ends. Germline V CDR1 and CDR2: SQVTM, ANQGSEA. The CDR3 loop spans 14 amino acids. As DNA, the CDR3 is TGCAGCGTCGCGCAGAGGAACTCTGGAAACACCATATATTTT. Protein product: CSVAQRNSGNTIYF.

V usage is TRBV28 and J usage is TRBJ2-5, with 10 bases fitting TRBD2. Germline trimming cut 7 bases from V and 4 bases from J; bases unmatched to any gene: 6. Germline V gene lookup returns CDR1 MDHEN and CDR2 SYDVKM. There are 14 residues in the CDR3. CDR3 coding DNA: TGTGCCAGCATGAGCGGGGGGGCCGGAGAGACCCAGTACTTC. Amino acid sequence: CASMSGGAGETQYF.